A single sample is the source of the 14 T cell receptor beta chains below, sequenced in a study of T-cell reconstitution after alpha-beta-depleted transplantation in children. The TCRbeta library was prepared with unique molecular identifiers. TCRdb analysed the PCR reads with MiXCR anew, one entry per CDR3 protein. Of about 270,000 distinct CDR3 sequences listed, nearly 10% are singletons. The sequencing used PBMCs from the stem cell graft donor, collected from the stem cell graft. The receptor source for this set is a human donor who donated a stem cell graft to a child with SCID.

The V gene is TRBV7-9, the J gene TRBJ2-5; D call uncertain. Germline V CDR1 and CDR2: SEHNR, FQNEAQ (reference sequence). CDR3 length: 13 residues. The ends were cut back, 0 bases at V and 5 bases at J, with 7 bases in the middle. CDR3 coding DNA: TGTGCCAGCAGCTTAGCCCCTGGGGAGACCCAGTACTTC. Encoded protein: CASSLAPGETQYF.

This chain links TRBV20-1 with TRBJ2-6; D gene uncertain. From germline, CDR1 is DFQATT and CDR2 SNEGSKA (reference sequence). The CDR3 extends over 17 amino acids. V was pared by 3 bases and J by 1 base, with 16 bases between. The CDR3 reads CSASEGQARSGANVLTF. The CDR3 nucleotides read TGCAGTGCTAGCGAAGGGCAAGCCCGTTCTGGGGCCAACGTCCTGACTTTC.

The V gene is TRBV9, the J gene TRBJ2-6, with D maybe TRBD2 (5 bases). Looked up from germline, CDR1 is SGDLS and CDR2 is YYNGEE. CDR3 length: 17 residues. Trimming removed 4 bases from V and 0 bases from J, with 14 bases in between. CDR3 nucleotide sequence: TGTGCCAGCAGCCCTAATTTCGGGGTCTCTGGGGCCAACGTCCTGACTTTC. It yields the protein CASSPNFGVSGANVLTF.

This clonotype was recorded many times. This chain connects TRBV2 to TRBJ2-3, with D possibly being TRBD2 (7 bases). This CDR3 has 14 residues. The V gene's germline CDR1 is SNHLY and CDR2 FYNNEI. V gave up 7 bases and J gave up 1 base, with 12 bases separating them. DNA of the CDR3: TGTGCCAGCACTGGGGGGGCCCGCACAGATACGCAGTATTTT. Protein sequence: CASTGGARTDTQYF.

This clonotype turned up a few times. The chain recombines TRBV5-1 with TRBJ2-7; 7 bases map to TRBD1. The germline CDR1 and CDR2 sequences are SGHRS and YFSETQ. V was clipped by 4 bases and J by 6 bases; unmatched bases: 13. The CDR3 has 15 residues. The CDR3 reads CASSPDRVKSLEQYF. The CDR3 DNA follows: TGCGCCAGCAGCCCCGACAGGGTGAAGTCTCTCGAGCAGTACTTC.

This clonotype was detected once. This CDR3 is CASSLWGSNEKLFF. DNA of the CDR3: TGTGCCAGCAGTTTGTGGGGATCTAATGAAAAACTGTTTTTT. This chain joins TRBV12-3 or TRBV12-4 and TRBJ1-4; no clear D gene. CDR3 length: 14 residues. V was cut by 3 bases and J by 3 bases, with 8 bases left in between.

The V gene is TRBV10-1, the J gene TRBJ2-7; weak D call: TRBD1 (6 bases). This CDR3 has 16 amino acids. Germline loops: CDR1 WNHNN, CDR2 SYGVQD (reference sequence). Trimming removed 3 bases from V and 0 bases from J, with 15 bases in between. In nucleotides, the CDR3 is TGCGCCAGCAGTGAACTCCGGGACACCTACTCCTACGAGCAGTACTTC. It yields the protein CASSELRDTYSYEQYF.

The V and J genes are TRBV12-3 or TRBV12-4 and TRBJ2-3; no clear D gene. This CDR3 spans 13 amino acids. V was clipped by 6 bases and J by 5 bases, with 12 bases between them. CDR3 loop: CASSLRLRDTQYF. DNA for the CDR3: TGTGCCAGCAGCTTGAGGCTAAGAGATACGCAGTATTTT.

This chain uses TRBV10-3 with TRBJ2-3; no firm D call. The CDR3 is 14 amino acids. Germline V gene sequence: CDR1 ENHRY, CDR2 SYGVKD. Trimming stripped 6 bases from V and 3 bases from J, with 13 bases between. In nucleotides, the CDR3 is TGTGCCATCAGAGACGAGACTCCTACAGATACGCAGTATTTT. Translating gives CAIRDETPTDTQYF.

The V gene is TRBV20-1, the J gene TRBJ2-5; unclear D gene. With 5 bases removed from V and 5 bases from J, the gap between germline ends came to 15 bases. Germline CDR1 is DFQATT and CDR2 is SNEGSKA (reference sequence). The CDR3 is made up of 13 amino acids. Here the CDR3 reads CSAPADPGETQYF. The CDR3 nucleotides are TGCAGTGCTCCAGCTGATCCTGGGGAGACCCAGTACTTC.

This clonotype was detected many times. V and J are TRBV5-1 and TRBJ1-6; D gene uncertain. The CDR3 runs 14 residues. Germline V gene sequence: CDR1 SGHRS, CDR2 YFSETQ. V gave up 0 bases and J gave up 10 bases, with 11 bases separating them. CDR3 protein: CASSLEGENSPLHF. CDR3 coding DNA: TGCGCCAGCAGCTTGGAGGGAGAAAACTCACCCCTCCACTTT. Full variable domain (outside the CDR3, taken from reference TRBV5-1 and TRBJ1-6): KAGVTQTPRYLIKTRGQQVTLSCSPISGHRSVSWYQQTPGQGLQFLFEYFSETQRNKGNFPGRFSGRQFSNSRSEMNVSTLELGDSALYLCASSLEGENSPLHFGNGTRLTVT.

Concerning this clonotype itself: A much larger clone differs by one base, so this may be a read error. The chain has TRBV29-1 and TRBJ2-7; maybe TRBD2 (6 bases). Trimming shortened V by 8 bases and J by 3 bases, and 14 bases separated the two germline ends. The CDR3 covers 12 residues. CDR1 is SQVTM, CDR2 ANQGSEA, per germline. DNA of the CDR3: TGCAGCATCCAAAGGGGACTCTACGAGCAGTACTTC. Translated, it gives CSIQRGLYEQYF.

This clonotype was recorded a few times. The chain has TRBV7-8 and TRBJ2-7, with 8 bases matching TRBD2. There are 17 residues in the CDR3. V shed 1 base, J shed 0 bases, and the junction held 8 bases outside the gene matches. Germline V lookup: CDR1 SGHVS, CDR2 FQNEAQ. The CDR3 nucleotides are TGTGCCAGCAGCTTAGTAGGTGGGACTAGTGACTCCTACGAGCAGTACTTC. It encodes CASSLVGGTSDSYEQYF.

This clonotype was seen only a few times. The chain is built from TRBV3-1 and TRBJ1-2; D remains unclear. The CDR3 spans 12 residues. Germline CDR1 is LGHDT and CDR2 is YNNKEL (reference sequence). V was cut by 4 bases and J by 7 bases, with 10 bases left in between. CDR3 amino acids: CASSPPAGGYTF. The CDR3 DNA is TGTGCCAGCAGCCCTCCGGCGGGTGGCTACACCTTC.